This T cell receptor (beta chain) was profiled in a study of somatic mutations in cytotoxic T cells in rheumatoid arthritis. Findings and caveats of the study: Relative to age-matched healthy controls, rheumatoid arthritis patients did not differ significantly in CD8+ T-cell clonality.

This clone was seen a handful of times. Antigen: not known. The table came from immunoSEQ multiplex PCR; TCRdb's copy has only in-frame clones and leaves some out. Of 15,000 to 20,000 clones detected, 65% to 80% appear once; the ten largest clones hold more than 13%. Sequencing was done on a sample of CD8+ T cells sorted from blood. This receptor was identified in an adult with rheumatoid arthritis.

The CDR3 here is CASSLERGLNTEAFF. CDR3 bases: TGTGCCAGCAGCTTAGAAAGGGGACTGAACACTGAAGCTTTCTTT. The chain has TRBV7-9 and TRBJ1-1, with TRBD1 as a possible D gene (5 bases). The V end was cut by 1 base, the J end by 0 bases, with 9 bases between. From germline, CDR1 is SEHNR and CDR2 FQNEAQ (reference sequence). The CDR3 loop spans 15 amino acids. Looking up the rest from reference TRBV7-9 and TRBJ1-1 gives the full variable domain: DTGVSQNPRHKITKRGQNVTFRCDPISEHNRLYWYRQTLGQGPEFLTYFQNEAQLEKSRLLSDRFSAERPKGSFSTLEIQRTEQGDSAMYLCASSLERGLNTEAFFGQGTRLTVV.